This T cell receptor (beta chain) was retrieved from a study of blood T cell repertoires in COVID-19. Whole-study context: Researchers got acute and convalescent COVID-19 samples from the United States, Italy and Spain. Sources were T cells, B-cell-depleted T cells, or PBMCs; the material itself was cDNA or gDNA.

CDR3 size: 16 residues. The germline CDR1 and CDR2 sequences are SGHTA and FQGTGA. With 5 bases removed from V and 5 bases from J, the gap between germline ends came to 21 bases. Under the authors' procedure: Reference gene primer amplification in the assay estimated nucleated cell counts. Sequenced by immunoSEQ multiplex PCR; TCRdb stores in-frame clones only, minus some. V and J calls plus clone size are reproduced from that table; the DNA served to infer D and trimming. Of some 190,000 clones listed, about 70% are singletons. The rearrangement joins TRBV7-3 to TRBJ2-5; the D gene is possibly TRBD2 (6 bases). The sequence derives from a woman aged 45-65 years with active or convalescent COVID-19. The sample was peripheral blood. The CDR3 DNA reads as TGTGCCAGCAGCCCTGGGGTGACTAGTGAATATGAGACCCAGTACTTC. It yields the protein CASSPGVTSEYETQYF. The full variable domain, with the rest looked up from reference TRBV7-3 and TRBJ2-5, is GAGVSQTPSNKVTEKGKYVELRCDPISGHTALYWYRQSLGQGPEFLIYFQGTGAADDSGLPNDRFFAVRPEGSVSTLKIQRTERGDSAVYLCASSPGVTSEYETQYFGPGTRLLVL.